This T cell receptor (beta chain) stems from a study of shared T cell receptors in the human thymus (dated by TCRdb to the early 2020s). Turning to the overall study: The study examined how the human thymus generates shared, self-reactive T-cell receptor alpha chains.

Libraries were constructed by the immunoSEQ multiplex PCR assay. Here the immuneACCESS table is served through TCRdb, limited to in-frame sequences with V and J called. Missing clones are a known gap in these copies; in checked studies unresolved V genes cover under half, and the rest lacks a known reason. This sample lists hundreds of thousands of clones; approximately 87% were detected once. The ten largest account for under 0.01% of the sample. Comment on this clone: Its antigen specificity is not known. It has no much larger one-base neighbor in the sample; base qualities were not kept.

V is pared back by 1 base and J by 3 bases, with 7 bases lying between the germline termini. CDR1 is given as LNHNV and CDR2 as YYDKDF, both from the germline V gene (reference sequence). There are 14 amino acids in the CDR3, from cysteine to phenylalanine inclusive. The entry retains the CDR3 DNA only, 42 bases that are in frame from base 1. This sample was shared with a second study, whose subject was human thymus T cells. In that second paper, the authors write: In Finland, the donors were immunologically healthy infants who were having open corrective cardiac surgery for congenital heart defects. The thymus tissue came from surgical resects taken out during corrective cardiac surgery. Biased V and J gene segment usage appeared to be present in both thymic and peripheral blood repertoires. The related research reported highly overlapping thymic TCR repertoires among unrelated individuals. The study described the TCR alpha and beta repertoires in about eight infant thymus samples and a few matching peripheral blood samples. Donor ages ranged from about 6 to 244 days, and the cohort comprised about 6 male and a couple of female infants. Thymocytes were mechanically released from the tissue and were stored as pellets of roughly 9-31 million cells at -70 degrees C. A QIAsymphony instrument was used to extract genomic DNA from the frozen cell pellets. The immunoSEQ multiplex PCR assay was used to amplify the TCRB and TCRAD loci from a standardized quantity of quality-controlled genomic DNA. The amplicons spanned the V(D)J region and were long enough to cover the CDR3 and allow V and J genes to be identified. Through the commercial immunoSEQ service, the amplicons were sequenced on an Illumina platform. Corrections for primer bias and sequencing errors followed previously described methods, while TCRAD and TCRB definitions were based on the IMGT database. immunoSEQ Analyzer 3.0 and VDJTools were used for repertoire analysis, which covered basic statistics, V/J segment usage, diversity estimates, rarefaction and pairwise overlap. Chao1, ChaoE, Efron-Thisted, Shannon and inverse Simpson indices were used to estimate diversity, which was also estimated on datasets down-sampled to the smallest sample. For repertoire overlap, CDR3 nucleotide sequence, V gene and J gene had to match strictly, and clustering was done by Jaccard-based multidimensional scaling. On average, about 730,000 unique TCRB clonotypes were obtained from thymus samples, compared with about 84,000 from blood samples.

Sequenced sample: thymocytes. The V gene is TRBV15 and the J gene is TRBJ1-5, with a weak D call of TRBD1 (5 bases match). The sequence was obtained from a boy younger than two with a congenital heart defect. Donor details come from another sample of the same person, matched by shared clones. The base sequence is TGTGCCACCAGCAGAGGGGGGGACAATCAGCCCCAGCATTTT. This translates into CATSRGGDNQPQHF.